The rows below give T cell receptor beta chains drawn from one sample of a study of blood T cells in healthy people across ages. TCRdb analysed the 5' RACE reads with MiXCR anew, one entry per CDR3 protein. The table records 1.5 million to 2 million distinct CDR3 sequences, over 25% of them present only once. The material sequenced was blood. The receptors were sampled from a woman aged 30 to 39 in good health. CDR3s include the opening cysteine and the closing phenylalanine or tryptophan. The order of the fields is J gene, V gene, CDR3 protein.

J gene: TRBJ2-2; V gene: TRBV4-1; CDR3 protein: CASSQVPPTGSSTGELFF
J gene: TRBJ2-1; V gene: TRBV18; CDR3 protein: CASSPGTGEDNEQFF
J gene: TRBJ2-7; V gene: TRBV27; CDR3 protein: CASSLGPVSYEQYF
J gene: TRBJ2-3; V gene: TRBV5-1; CDR3 protein: CASSYGLAPDTQYF
J gene: TRBJ1-5; V gene: TRBV10-3; CDR3 protein: CAISESGFGGNQPQHF
J gene: TRBJ2-7; V gene: TRBV7-6; CDR3 protein: CASSNREGFTYEQYF
J gene: TRBJ2-1; V gene: TRBV6-2/TRBV6-3; CDR3 protein: CASNPAAGTSGSSTYNEQFF
J gene: TRBJ1-3; V gene: TRBV2; CDR3 protein: CASSRQGSGNTRYF
J gene: TRBJ1-1; V gene: TRBV15; CDR3 protein: CATSKVPGGTTFF
J gene: TRBJ1-1; V gene: TRBV12-3/TRBV12-4; CDR3 protein: CASCRGGQRLEAFF
J gene: .; V gene: TRBV7-2; CDR3 protein: CASSLAGMGFVGTQYF
J gene: TRBJ2-1; V gene: TRBV20-1; CDR3 protein: CSAEEGGVWYNEQFF
J gene: TRBJ2-7; V gene: TRBV6-5; CDR3 protein: CASSRLAGGEQYF
J gene: TRBJ2-7; V gene: TRBV15; CDR3 protein: CATSRDPQGGEQYF
J gene: TRBJ2-5; V gene: TRBV2; CDR3 protein: CASSDRRKETQYF
J gene: TRBJ2-1; V gene: TRBV20-1; CDR3 protein: CSAIGLRISEQFF
J gene: TRBJ1-5; V gene: TRBV12-3/TRBV12-4; CDR3 protein: CASSFGTPGQPQHF
J gene: TRBJ2-3; V gene: TRBV20-1; CDR3 protein: CSARNSSTDTQYF